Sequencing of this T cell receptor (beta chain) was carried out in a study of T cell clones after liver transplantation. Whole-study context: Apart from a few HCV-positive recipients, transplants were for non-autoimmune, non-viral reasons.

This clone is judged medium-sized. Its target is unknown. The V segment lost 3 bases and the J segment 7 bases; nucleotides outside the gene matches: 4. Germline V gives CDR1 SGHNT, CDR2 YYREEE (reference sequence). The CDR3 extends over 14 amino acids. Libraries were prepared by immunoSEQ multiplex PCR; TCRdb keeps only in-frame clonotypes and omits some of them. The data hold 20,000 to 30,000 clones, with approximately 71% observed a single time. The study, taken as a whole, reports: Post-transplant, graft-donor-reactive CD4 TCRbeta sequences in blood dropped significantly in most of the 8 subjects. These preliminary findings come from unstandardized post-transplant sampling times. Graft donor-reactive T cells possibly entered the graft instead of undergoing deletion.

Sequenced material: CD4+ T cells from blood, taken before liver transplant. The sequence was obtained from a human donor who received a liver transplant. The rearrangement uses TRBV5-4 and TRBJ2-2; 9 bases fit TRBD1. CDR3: CASSSDRGDGELFF. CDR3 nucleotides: TGTGCCAGCAGCTCGGACAGGGGAGACGGGGAGCTGTTTTTT. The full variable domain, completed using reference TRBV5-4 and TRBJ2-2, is ETGVTQSPTHLIKTRGQQVTLRCSSQSGHNTVSWYQQALGQGPQFIFQYYREEENGRGNFPPRFSGLQFPNYSSELNVNALELDDSALYLCASSSDRGDGELFFGEGSRLTVL.